This T cell receptor (beta chain) was recorded in a study of Graves' ophthalmopathy and Graves' hyperthyroidism. To note about this clonotype: Its cognate antigen is unknown.

General study points: Ophthalmopathy progression predictions by the model showed 72.22% specificity and about 70% sensitivity. Blood also held most thyroid clonotypes expanded above 0.001 frequency.

Amplifying from RNA transcripts, the study obtained TCR beta CDR3 regions. Amplification began with first-round RT-PCR using HTBI primers, then second-round multiplex PCR was performed. From the multiplex PCR reads, TCRdb called clonotypes with MiXCR, one entry per CDR3 protein. The table lists fewer than 650,000 distinct CDR3 sequences, 22% of them singletons. Trimming stripped 6 bases from V and 0 bases from J, with 12 bases between. Per the germline V gene, CDR1 is DFQATT and CDR2 is SNEGSKA (reference sequence). The CDR3 has 14 amino acids. The chain is built from TRBV20-1 and TRBJ1-5, with no clear D. The TCR originated in a woman aged 18-29 years with stable Graves' hyperthyroidism. Some clones in this sample may be carry-over from other donors' samples. What was sequenced was peripheral blood. The CDR3 sequence is CSAPTPYSNQPQHF. CDR3 bases: TGCAGTGCCCCTACCCCATATAGCAATCAGCCCCAGCATTTT.